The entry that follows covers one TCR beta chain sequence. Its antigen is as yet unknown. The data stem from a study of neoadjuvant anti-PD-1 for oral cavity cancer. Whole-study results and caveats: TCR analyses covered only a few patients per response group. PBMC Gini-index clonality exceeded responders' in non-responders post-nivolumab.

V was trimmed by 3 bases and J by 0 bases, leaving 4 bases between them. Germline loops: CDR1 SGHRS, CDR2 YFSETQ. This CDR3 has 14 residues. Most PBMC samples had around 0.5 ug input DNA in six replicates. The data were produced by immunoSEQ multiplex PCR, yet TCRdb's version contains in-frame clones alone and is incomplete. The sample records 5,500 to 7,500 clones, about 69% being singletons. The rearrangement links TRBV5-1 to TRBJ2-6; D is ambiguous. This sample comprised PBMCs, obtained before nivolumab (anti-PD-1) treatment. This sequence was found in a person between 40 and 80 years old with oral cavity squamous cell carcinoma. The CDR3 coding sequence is TGCGCCAGCAGCTCGAACTCTGGGGCCAACGTCCTGACTTTC. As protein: CASSSNSGANVLTF.